The 13 T cell receptor beta chains presented below share a single source sample, sequenced in a study of radiation and T cells in renal cell carcinoma. The method was immunoSEQ multiplex PCR; TCRdb's version includes in-frame clones alone and lacks a portion of them. The table has 100,000 to 150,000 clones, more than 80% seen once. Stated time point: blood 2 weeks post-SBRT. Treatment indicated: 15 Gy SBRT to primary tumor, nephrectomy 4 weeks later. The sequenced sample was blood, obtained from a patient whose treatment included radiotherapy and nephrectomy. These receptor sequences come from a woman aged 55-69 years with renal cell carcinoma.

V is TRBV7-9 and J is TRBJ2-6; D may be TRBD2 (5 bases). CDR1 SEHNR and CDR2 FQNEAQ come from the germline V gene (reference sequence). V lost 3 bases and J lost 2, with 14 bases in between. The CDR3 totals 17 residues. CDR3 nucleotide sequence: TGTGCCAGCAGCTTGTCGCCGGGAAGGGCTGGGGCCAACGTCCTGACTTTC. It encodes CASSLSPGRAGANVLTF.

This clone was seen a single time. J is TRBJ2-1 and V is TRBV7-9; TRBD2 might be the D (5 bases). The CDR3 totals 13 residues. Per the germline V gene, CDR1 is SEHNR and CDR2 is FQNEAQ (reference sequence). Trimming stripped 1 base from V and 8 bases from J, with 9 bases between. For the CDR3, the DNA is TGTGCCAGCAGCTTAGGCCCCGGGGATGAGCAGTTCTTC. Its translation: CASSLGPGDEQFF.

In this sample, this clone turned up a few times. V and J are TRBV2 and TRBJ1-2, with 8 bases fitting TRBD1. The J segment lost 8 bases and the V segment lost 3 bases, leaving 8 bases of the junction unmatched. Germline loops: CDR1 SNHLY, CDR2 FYNNEI. CDR3 length: 14 residues. The CDR3 nucleotides read TGTGCCAGCAGTGAGCGGCAGGGGGCACGCGGCTACACCTTC. It translates to CASSERQGARGYTF.

J is TRBJ1-1 and V is TRBV5-4, with D tentatively TRBD1 (5 bases). The CDR3 runs 18 residues. The V end lost 2 bases, the J end lost 0 bases, and 20 bases lay between the germline ends. Germline CDR1 is SGHNT and CDR2 is YYREEE (reference sequence). In DNA, the CDR3 is TGTGCCAGCAGCTTTTCGGGGTACCAGGGCGGCGTGAACACTGAAGCTTTCTTT. Its protein product is CASSFSGYQGGVNTEAFF.

The V call is TRBV6-1, the J call TRBJ2-3; D remains unclear. Germline V gene data show CDR1 as MNHNS and CDR2 as SASEGT. The CDR3 runs to 15 residues. V lost 4 bases and J 0 bases, leaving 11 bases between the germline ends. CDR3: CASSAEPFSTDTQYF. The CDR3, as DNA: TGTGCCAGCAGTGCAGAACCGTTTAGCACAGATACGCAGTATTTT.

The chain carries TRBV5-4 and TRBJ1-2; 11 nucleotides match TRBD1. Germline V gives CDR1 SGHNT, CDR2 YYREEE (reference sequence). The J segment lost 7 bases and the V segment lost 4 bases, leaving 6 bases of the junction unmatched. This CDR3 has 14 amino acids. CDR3: CASSPGQGASGYTF. DNA for the CDR3: TGTGCCAGCAGCCCTGGACAGGGGGCTTCTGGCTACACCTTC. Based on the CDR3 plus reference TRBV5-4 and TRBJ1-2, the full variable domain is ETGVTQSPTHLIKTRGQQVTLRCSSQSGHNTVSWYQQALGQGPQFIFQYYREEENGRGNFPPRFSGLQFPNYSSELNVNALELDDSALYLCASSPGQGASGYTFGSGTRLTVV.

This chain joins TRBV9 and TRBJ1-6, with D hard to call. The CDR3 runs to 14 residues. Germline CDR1 SGDLS, CDR2 YYNGEE. V lost 4 bases to trimming and J lost 9 bases, with 14 bases between them. The CDR3 region has the DNA TGTGCCAGCAGCTACCCCGACGAGGGTTCACCCCTCCACTTT. This sequence encodes CASSYPDEGSPLHF.

The CDR3 region has the DNA TGTGCCAGCAGTCCATCGGGGAGGGGAGAGACCCAGTACTTC. Translated: CASSPSGRGETQYF. This chain uses TRBV27 with TRBJ2-5; 7 positions agree with TRBD2. The trim removed 5 bases at V and 4 bases at J, leaving 7 bases unmatched. This CDR3 contains 14 residues. Germline V gene lookup returns CDR1 MNHEY and CDR2 SMNVEV (reference sequence).

V gene TRBV10-3 combines with J gene TRBJ2-2, with TRBD1 identical over 9 bases. The V gene end was trimmed by 5 bases and the J gene end by 5 bases; junction bases not matched to a gene: 3. The CDR3 consists of 14 residues. Germline V lookup: CDR1 ENHRY, CDR2 SYGVKD. CDR3 sequence (DNA): TGTGCCATCAGTCTCGACAGGGGGACCGGGGAGCTGTTTTTT. The encoded protein is CAISLDRGTGELFF.

V usage is TRBV5-4 and J usage is TRBJ1-6; D is unclear. This CDR3 spans 14 amino acids. Germline V CDR1 and CDR2: SGHNT, YYREEE (reference sequence). Between the trimmed V and J ends, which lost 1 base and 7 bases, there was a span of 9 bases. The CDR3 loop is CASSLYGPNSPLHF. The CDR3, as DNA: TGTGCCAGCAGCTTGTATGGGCCCAATTCACCCCTCCACTTT.

The V gene is TRBV27, the J gene TRBJ2-6; no definite D call. The CDR3 spans 16 residues. Germline-derived CDR1 and CDR2 are MNHEY and SMNVEV (reference sequence). V gave up 3 bases and J gave up 0 bases, with 9 bases separating them. CDR3 sequence: CASSFLPLSGANVLTF. The DNA for the CDR3 is TGTGCCAGCAGTTTTCTCCCCCTCTCTGGGGCCAACGTCCTGACTTTC. Full variable domain (missing parts from reference TRBV27 and TRBJ2-6): EAQVTQNPRYLITVTGKKLTVTCSQNMNHEYMSWYRQDPGLGLRQIYYSMNVEVTDKGDVPEGYKVSRKEKRNFPLILESPSPNQTSLYFCASSFLPLSGANVLTFGAGSRLTVL.

Turning to this clone: The junction and the germline gene differ at one end; a read error may be behind it. This same CDR3 is encoded by further DNA sequences in the sample. V is TRBV14 and J is TRBJ1-2; tentative D call: TRBD1 (6 bases). CDR1 SGHDN and CDR2 FVKESK come from the germline V gene. The length of the CDR3 is 15 residues. The CDR3 coding sequence is TGCGCCAGCAGCCAGATCCCAGGGGAAGTAAACGGCTACACCTTC. Its protein is CASSQIPGEVNGYTF.

The chain carries TRBV5-4 and TRBJ2-7; 8 nucleotides align to TRBD1. Germline CDR1 and CDR2: SGHNT and YYREEE (reference sequence). The V and J ends lost 3 bases and 6 bases, in that order; junction bases with no gene match: 11. This CDR3 spans 15 amino acids. CDR3 loop: CASSWSAGTGSEQYF. The DNA for the CDR3 is TGTGCCAGCAGCTGGTCGGCCGGGACAGGATCCGAGCAGTACTTC.